This entry features one TCR beta chain sequence. Some clones are missing from TCRdb's copy, which holds only in-frame ones; the method was immunoSEQ multiplex PCR. Here the sample spans roughly 2.1 million clones, about 92% being singletons. The sample belongs to a study of shared clonotypes between healthy human individuals. Cells designated naive CD8 were CD45RO-negative and were positively selected for CCR7, with terminally differentiated effector memory CD45RA+ cells excluded. What was sequenced was naive CD8+ T cells from PBMCs. The sequence derives from a young man in good health. Some clones in this sample may be carry-over from other donors' samples.

CDR3: CASSYAGSGNEQFF. The CDR3 DNA sequence: TGTGCCAGCAGTTACGCAGGGTCCGGGAATGAGCAGTTCTTC. The chain couples TRBV6-6 to TRBJ2-1, with D perhaps matching TRBD1 (5 bases). V gave up 2 bases and J gave up 7 bases, with 12 bases separating them. The CDR3 has 14 amino acids. The V gene's germline CDR1 is MNHNY and CDR2 SVGAGI (reference sequence).